Following are 2 T cell receptor beta chains from one sample sequenced in a study of memory CD4+ T cells and cytomegalovirus serostatus. The sort gate was single viable CD3+CD4+CD8-CD45RO+ cells for memory CD4+ T cells. Method: immunoSEQ multiplex PCR; TCRdb's copy keeps in-frame clones and lacks some. The sample includes roughly 45,000 clones, just under 80% of them seen just once. The specimen was memory CD4+ T cells from blood. The receptor set was obtained from an adult in good health and CMV-seronegative.

V and J are TRBV18 and TRBJ2-5; TRBD2 matches 9 bases. Per the germline V gene, CDR1 is KGHSH and CDR2 is LQKENI. This CDR3 is built from 15 residues. Trimming at V came to 2 bases and at J to 2 bases, leaving 3 bases not matched to a gene. The CDR3 sequence is CASSPNSGGQETQYF. Here the CDR3 DNA reads TGTGCCAGCTCACCAAATAGCGGGGGTCAAGAGACCCAGTACTTC.

This chain joins TRBV6-1 and TRBJ2-7; 7 bases match TRBD2. The CDR3 has 15 residues. The trim removed 2 bases at V and 4 bases at J, leaving 8 bases unmatched. The germline V gene encodes CDR1 MNHNS and CDR2 SASEGT. The CDR3 bases are TGTGCCAGCAGTGAAATGGGACTACAAGATTACGAGCAGTACTTC. This encodes CASSEMGLQDYEQYF.